This T cell receptor (beta chain) was obtained from a study of T cells in Graves' hyperthyroidism and ophthalmopathy. Study as a whole: It was at initial diagnosis, before any treatment, that peripheral blood was collected.

This clonotype was observed a handful of times. From approximately 9.1 ml of fresh peripheral blood, PBMCs were isolated. The CDR3 totals 14 residues. V dropped 5 bases and J dropped 4 bases, with 14 bases sitting between them. CDR1 is MDHEN, CDR2 SYDVKM, per germline. RNA transcripts gave rise to amplified TCR beta CDR3 regions. HTBI primers drove first-round RT-PCR of the TCR CDR3. One entry per CDR3 protein results from TCRdb running MiXCR on the multiplex PCR reads. The sample carries 530,000 or so distinct CDR3 sequences, 17% recorded once. This clonotype was sampled from a woman aged 18-30 years with Graves' ophthalmopathy. Sequencing used blood. The chain joins TRBV28 to TRBJ1-2, with a weak D call TRBD1 (6 bases). CDR3 coding DNA: TGTGCCAGCAGTCCTGGGACATATGGCTATGGCTACACCTTC. It codes for CASSPGTYGYGYTF.